This T cell receptor beta chain emerged from a study of control samples from healthy donors and cancer patients. The CDR3 length is 14 residues. CDR1 is LNHDA and CDR2 is SQIVND in the germline V gene (reference sequence). Trimming removed 2 bases at V and 5 bases at J, with 12 bases between. The repertoire was sequenced with immunoSEQ multiplex PCR; TCRdb's copy has only in-frame clones and lacks some. This sample carries about 110,000 clones, approximately 82% of them seen once, and the ten largest clones take roughly 6.5%. The chain employs TRBV19 and TRBJ1-1; D gene ambiguous. This sequence was found in a man between 18 and 29 years old in good health. The sample taken for sequencing was blood. The CDR3 bases are TGTGCCAGTAGTATACGGGCAGTTGGGACTGAAGCTTTCTTT. It is translated as CASSIRAVGTEAFF.